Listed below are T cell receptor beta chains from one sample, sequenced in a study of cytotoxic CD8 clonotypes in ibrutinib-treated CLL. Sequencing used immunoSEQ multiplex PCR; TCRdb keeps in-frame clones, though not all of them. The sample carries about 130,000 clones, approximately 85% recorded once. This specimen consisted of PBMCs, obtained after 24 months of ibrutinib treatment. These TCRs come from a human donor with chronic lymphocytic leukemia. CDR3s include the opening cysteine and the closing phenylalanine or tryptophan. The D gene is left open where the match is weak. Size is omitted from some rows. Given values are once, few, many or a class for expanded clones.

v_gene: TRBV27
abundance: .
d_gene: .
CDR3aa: CASSTDRLATNEKLFF

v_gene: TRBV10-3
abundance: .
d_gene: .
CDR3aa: CAIKPGQPYEQYF

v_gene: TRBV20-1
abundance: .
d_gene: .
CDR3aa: CSSVRNTEAFF

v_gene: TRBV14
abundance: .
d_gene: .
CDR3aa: CASSHGRRNEQFF

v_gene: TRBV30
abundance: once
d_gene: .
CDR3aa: CAWPRADLGYTF

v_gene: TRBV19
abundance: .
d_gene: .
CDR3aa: CASSISLTAKNIQYF

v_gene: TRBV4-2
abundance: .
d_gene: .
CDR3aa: CASSQGFDRLMNTEAFF

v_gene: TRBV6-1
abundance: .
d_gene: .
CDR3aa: CASSERWELFF

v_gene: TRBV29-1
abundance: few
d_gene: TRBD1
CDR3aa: CSVSTGGNTEAFF

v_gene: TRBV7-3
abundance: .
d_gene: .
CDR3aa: CASSPWGNTGELFF

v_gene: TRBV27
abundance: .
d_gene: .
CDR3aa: CASSLSVGLTYEAFF